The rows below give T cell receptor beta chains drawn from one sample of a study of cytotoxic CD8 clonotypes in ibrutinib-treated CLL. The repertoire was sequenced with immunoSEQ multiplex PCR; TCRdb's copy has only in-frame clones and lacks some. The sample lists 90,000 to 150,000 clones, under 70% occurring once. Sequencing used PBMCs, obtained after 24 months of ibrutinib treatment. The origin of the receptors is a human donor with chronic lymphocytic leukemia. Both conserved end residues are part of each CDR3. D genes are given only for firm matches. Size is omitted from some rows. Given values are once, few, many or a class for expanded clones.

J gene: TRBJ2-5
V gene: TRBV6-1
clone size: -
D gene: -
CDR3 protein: CASSSGETQYF
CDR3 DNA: TGTGCCAGCAGTTCTGGAGAGACCCAGTACTTC

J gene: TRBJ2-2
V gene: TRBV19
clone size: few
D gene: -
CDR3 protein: CASSKDSLGVGGELFF
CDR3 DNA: TGTGCCAGTAGTAAGGATAGTTTGGGAGTTGGCGGGGAGCTGTTTTTT

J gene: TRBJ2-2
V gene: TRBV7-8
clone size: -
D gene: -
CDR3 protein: CASSLRDGGVGELFF
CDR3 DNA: TGTGCCAGCAGCTTAAGGGACGGCGGGGTCGGGGAGCTGTTTTTT

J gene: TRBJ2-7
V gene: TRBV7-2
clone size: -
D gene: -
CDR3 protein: CASSLDPQRSYEQYF
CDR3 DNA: TGTGCCAGCAGCTTAGACCCCCAGCGCTCCTACGAGCAGTACTTC

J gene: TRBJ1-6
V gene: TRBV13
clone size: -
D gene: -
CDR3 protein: CASRFGASYNSPLHF
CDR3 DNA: TGTGCCAGCAGATTTGGGGCGTCCTATAATTCACCCCTCCACTTT

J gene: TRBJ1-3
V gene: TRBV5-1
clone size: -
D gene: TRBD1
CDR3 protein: CASSLGQGGHVDTIYF
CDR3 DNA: TGCGCCAGCAGCTTGGGTCAGGGGGGACATGTAGACACCATATATTTT

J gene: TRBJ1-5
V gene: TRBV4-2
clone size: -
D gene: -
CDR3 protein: CASSQDYGRHSNQPQHF
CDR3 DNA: TGTGCCAGCAGCCAAGATTATGGCAGACATAGCAATCAGCCCCAGCATTTT

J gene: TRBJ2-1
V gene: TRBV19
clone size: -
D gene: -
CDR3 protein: CASSPVGSYNEQFF
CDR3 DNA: TGTGCCAGTAGTCCGGTAGGGAGCTACAATGAGCAGTTCTTC

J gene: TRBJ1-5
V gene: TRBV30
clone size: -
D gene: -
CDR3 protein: CAWEDRGPQHF
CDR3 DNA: TGTGCCTGGGAGGACCGGGGGCCCCAGCATTTT

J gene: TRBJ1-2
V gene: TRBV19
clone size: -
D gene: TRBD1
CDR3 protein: CASSIDGQVAGYTF
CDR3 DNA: TGTGCCAGTAGTATTGACGGACAGGTCGCTGGCTACACCTTC

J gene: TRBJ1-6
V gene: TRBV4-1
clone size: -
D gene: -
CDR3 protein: CASSQVTGSHSPLHF
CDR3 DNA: TGTGCCAGCAGCCAAGTAACGGGGTCCCATTCACCCCTCCACTTT

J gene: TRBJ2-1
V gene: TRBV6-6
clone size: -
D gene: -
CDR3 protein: CASNSGAYNEQFF
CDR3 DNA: TGTGCCAGTAATTCAGGTGCCTACAATGAGCAGTTCTTC

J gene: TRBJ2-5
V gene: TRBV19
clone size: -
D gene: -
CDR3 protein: CASLWGETQYF
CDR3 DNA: TGTGCCAGCCTGTGGGGGGAGACCCAGTACTTC

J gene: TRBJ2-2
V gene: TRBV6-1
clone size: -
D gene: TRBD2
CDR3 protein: CASSDRRTTSGGSRELFF
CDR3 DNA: TGTGCCAGCAGTGATAGGAGAACGACTAGCGGGGGTTCAAGGGAGCTGTTTTTT

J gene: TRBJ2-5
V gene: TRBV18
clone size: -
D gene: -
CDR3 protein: CASSPGGWGETQYF
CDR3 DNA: TGTGCCAGCTCACCGGGGGGATGGGGCGAGACCCAGTACTTC

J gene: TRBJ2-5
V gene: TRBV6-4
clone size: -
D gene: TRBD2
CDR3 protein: CASSRAGGEGETQYF
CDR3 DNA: TGTGCCAGCAGCAGAGCGGGGGGAGAGGGAGAGACCCAGTACTTC

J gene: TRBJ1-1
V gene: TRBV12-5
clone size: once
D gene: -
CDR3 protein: CARSDRKNTEAFF
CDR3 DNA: TGTGCTAGGTCAGACAGAAAGAACACTGAAGCTTTCTTT

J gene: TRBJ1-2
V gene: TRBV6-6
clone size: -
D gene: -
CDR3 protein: CATGGDYGYTF
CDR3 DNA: TGTGCCACCGGGGGGGACTATGGCTACACCTTC

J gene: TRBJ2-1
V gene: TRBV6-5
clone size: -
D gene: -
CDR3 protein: CASSYSGARNEQFF
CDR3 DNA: TGTGCCAGCAGTTACTCTGGGGCTCGGAATGAGCAGTTCTTC

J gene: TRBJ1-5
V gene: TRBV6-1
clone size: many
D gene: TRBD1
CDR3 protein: CASRNSGQINQPQHF
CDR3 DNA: TGTGCCAGCAGGAACTCGGGACAGATCAATCAGCCCCAGCATTTT

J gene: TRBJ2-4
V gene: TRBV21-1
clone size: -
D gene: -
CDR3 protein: CASSKGPGWDIQYF
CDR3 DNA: TGTGCCAGCAGCAAAGGTCCAGGGTGGGACATTCAGTACTTC

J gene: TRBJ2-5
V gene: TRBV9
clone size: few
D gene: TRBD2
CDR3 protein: CASSVVAGGGETQYF
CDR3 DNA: TGTGCCAGCAGCGTAGTTGCGGGGGGAGGAGAGACCCAGTACTTC

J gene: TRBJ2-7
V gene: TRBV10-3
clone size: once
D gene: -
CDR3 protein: CAISVTAGSYEQYF
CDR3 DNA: TGTGCCATCAGTGTTACAGCCGGTTCCTACGAGCAGTACTTC

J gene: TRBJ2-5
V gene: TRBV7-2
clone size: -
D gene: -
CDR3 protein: CASSWTGPATQETQYF
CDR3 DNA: TGTGCCAGCAGCTGGACTGGGCCGGCCACCCAAGAGACCCAGTACTTC

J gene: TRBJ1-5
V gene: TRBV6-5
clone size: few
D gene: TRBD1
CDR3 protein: CASSFGQGGGNQPQHF
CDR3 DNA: TGTGCCAGCAGTTTCGGACAGGGCGGAGGCAATCAGCCCCAGCATTTT

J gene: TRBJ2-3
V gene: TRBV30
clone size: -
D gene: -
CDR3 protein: CAWSWALGNTDTQYF
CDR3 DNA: TGTGCCTGGAGCTGGGCCTTAGGGAACACAGATACGCAGTATTTT

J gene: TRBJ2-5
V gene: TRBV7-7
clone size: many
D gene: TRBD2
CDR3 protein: CASSLGRGAIQETQYF
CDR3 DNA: TGTGCCAGCAGCTTAGGGCGGGGGGCAATTCAAGAGACCCAGTACTTC

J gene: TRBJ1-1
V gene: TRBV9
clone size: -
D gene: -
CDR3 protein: CASSVKGDTEAFF
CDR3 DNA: TGTGCCAGCAGCGTAAAAGGGGACACTGAAGCTTTCTTT